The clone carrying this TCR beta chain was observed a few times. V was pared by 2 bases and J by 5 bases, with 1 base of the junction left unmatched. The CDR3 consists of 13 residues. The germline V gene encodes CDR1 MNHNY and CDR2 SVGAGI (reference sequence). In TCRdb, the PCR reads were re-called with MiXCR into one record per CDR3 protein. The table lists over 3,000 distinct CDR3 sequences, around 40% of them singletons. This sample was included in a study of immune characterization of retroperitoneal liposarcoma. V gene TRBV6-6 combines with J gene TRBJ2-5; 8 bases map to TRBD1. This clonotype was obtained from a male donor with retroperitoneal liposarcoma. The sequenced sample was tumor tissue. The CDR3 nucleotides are TGTGCCAGCAGTTACCCAGGGGGCGAGACCCAGTACTTC. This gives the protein CASSYPGGETQYF.